The 11 T cell receptor beta chains in this list originate from one sample, sequenced in a study of blood T cell repertoires in COVID-19. Clones were sequenced by immunoSEQ multiplex PCR, and TCRdb holds only the in-frame ones, with some missing. Of roughly 190,000 clones listed, around nine tenths were seen once; the top ten hold approximately 3.3%. Sequencing was performed on peripheral blood. These receptors all stem from a man younger than 30 with active or convalescent COVID-19.

The chain links TRBV28 to TRBJ1-1; TRBD1 aligns across 9 bases. Germline V lookup: CDR1 MDHEN, CDR2 SYDVKM. V lost 6 bases and J lost 4; bases outside the gene matches: 9. CDR3 length: 15 residues. This CDR3 is CASSGSGTGPTEAFF. CDR3 in DNA: TGTGCCAGCAGCGGTTCCGGGACAGGGCCCACTGAAGCTTTCTTT.

The J gene is TRBJ1-1, the V gene TRBV2; D ambiguous. This CDR3 contains 13 residues. Between the trimmed V and J ends, which lost 8 bases and 1 base, there was a span of 11 bases. Germline CDR1 reads SNHLY; CDR2 reads FYNNEI. The CDR3 here is CASYNTRNTEAFF. CDR3 coding DNA: TGTGCCAGCTACAATACAAGGAACACTGAAGCTTTCTTT. The full variable domain, in which reference TRBV2 and TRBJ1-1 provide the parts outside the CDR3, is EPEVTQTPSHQVTQMGQEVILRCVPISNHLYFYWYRQILGQKVEFLVSFYNNEISEKSEIFDDQFSVERPDGSNFTLKIRSTKLEDSAMYFCASYNTRNTEAFFGQGTRLTVV.

The chain joins TRBV5-1 to TRBJ1-6, with 8 bases lining up with TRBD1. Germline CDR1 is SGHRS and CDR2 is YFSETQ. The J segment lost 10 bases and the V segment lost 2 bases, leaving 5 bases of the junction unmatched. This CDR3 is built from 14 residues. The CDR3 nucleotides are TGCGCCAGCAGCTTTGGACAGGGAATCTCACCCCTCCACTTT. It encodes CASSFGQGISPLHF.

The gene calls are TRBV5-5 and TRBJ1-5, with 10 bases matching TRBD1. Per the germline V gene, CDR1 is SGHKS and CDR2 is YYEKEE (reference sequence). The CDR3 has 17 residues. Unmatched junction bases numbered 5, after V lost 0 bases and J lost 2 bases. This CDR3 is CASSLGQGARGNQPQHF. The DNA for the CDR3 is TGTGCCAGCAGCTTGGGACAGGGGGCGCGGGGCAATCAGCCCCAGCATTTT.

V usage is TRBV30 and J usage is TRBJ2-1, with D hard to call. The V end lost 0 bases, the J end lost 1 base, and 4 bases lay between the germline ends. The length of the CDR3 is 13 residues. Germline CDR1 GTSNPN, CDR2 SVGIG (reference sequence). CDR3 loop: CAWSVQSYNEQFF. CDR3 coding DNA: TGTGCCTGGAGTGTACAATCCTACAATGAGCAGTTCTTC.

The chain uses TRBV28 and TRBJ1-1, with D possibly TRBD1 on 5 matching bases. This CDR3 contains 16 residues. Germline assignment: CDR1 MDHEN and CDR2 SYDVKM. V lost 6 bases and J 3 bases, leaving 20 bases between the germline ends. In nucleotides, the CDR3 is TGTGCCAGCAGACGGTCAGGGCCAAAGGGTGACACTGAAGCTTTCTTT. Translation: CASRRSGPKGDTEAFF.

This sequence joins TRBV27 and TRBJ1-1; TRBD1 matches at 8 bases. Germline lookup yields CDR1 MNHEY and CDR2 SMNVEV (reference sequence). The CDR3 runs 15 residues. J was trimmed by 4 bases and V by 2 bases; bases with no gene match: 6. The CDR3, as DNA: TGTGCCAGCAGTTTAGTCCAGGGGGCGGGCACTGAAGCTTTCTTT. It encodes CASSLVQGAGTEAFF.

This rearrangement joins TRBV5-8 to TRBJ2-1, with 13 bases matching TRBD2. CDR1 SGHTS and CDR2 YDEGEE come from the germline V gene. V was clipped by 5 bases and J by 4 bases; unmatched bases: 6. CDR3 size: 16 residues. For the CDR3, the DNA is TGTGCCAGCAGGACGACGGGACTAGCGGGATACAATGAGCAGTTCTTC. This translates into CASRTTGLAGYNEQFF.

The J gene is TRBJ1-4, the V gene TRBV27, with 8 positions matching TRBD1. Germline trimming cut 2 bases from V and 4 bases from J; bases unmatched to any gene: 6. There are 16 residues in the CDR3. The germline V gene has CDR1 MNHEY and CDR2 SMNVEV (reference sequence). The CDR3 region has the DNA TGTGCCAGCAGTTTAACCCCGGGACAGGTTAATGAAAAACTGTTTTTT. Translated, it gives CASSLTPGQVNEKLFF.

The chain is built from TRBV28 and TRBJ1-2, with no clear D. The CDR3 covers 12 residues. Per the germline V gene, CDR1 is MDHEN and CDR2 is SYDVKM. Deletions cut 7 bases from V and 4 bases from J, with 10 bases between. The CDR3 DNA reads TGTGCCAGCAACTTAGGGAGCTATGGCTACACCTTC. Translated, it gives CASNLGSYGYTF.

The genes are TRBV7-9 and TRBJ2-5, with D possibly matching TRBD1 (6 bases). V was pared by 6 bases and J by 3 bases, with 11 bases between. The CDR3 is 13 residues long. Germline V gives CDR1 SEHNR, CDR2 FQNEAQ (reference sequence). As DNA, the CDR3 is TGTGCCAGCAGTTGGACAGAAAAAGAGACCCAGTACTTC. Translation: CASSWTEKETQYF.